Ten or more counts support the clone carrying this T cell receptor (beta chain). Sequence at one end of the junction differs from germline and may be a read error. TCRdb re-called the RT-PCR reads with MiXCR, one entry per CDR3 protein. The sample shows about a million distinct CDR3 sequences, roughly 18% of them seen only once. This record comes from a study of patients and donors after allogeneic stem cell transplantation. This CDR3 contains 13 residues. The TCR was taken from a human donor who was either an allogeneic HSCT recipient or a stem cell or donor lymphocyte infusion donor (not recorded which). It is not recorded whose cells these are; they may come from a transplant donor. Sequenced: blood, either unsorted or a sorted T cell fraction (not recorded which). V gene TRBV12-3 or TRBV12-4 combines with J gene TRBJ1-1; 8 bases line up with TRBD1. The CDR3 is CASSLGQGTEAFF. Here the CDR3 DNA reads TGTGCCAGCAGCTTAGGACAGGGCACTGAAGCTTTCTTT.